The following is a TCR beta chain sequence with its context. With 0 bases removed from V and 7 bases from J, the gap between germline ends came to 5 bases. The CDR3 sequence is 12 residues long. Germline CDR1 is SNHLY and CDR2 is FYNNEI. TCRdb re-analysed the RT-PCR reads in MiXCR, keeping a single row per CDR3 protein. The sample carries 400,000 to 450,000 distinct CDR3 sequences, around 15% recorded once. This record comes from a study of patients and donors after allogeneic stem cell transplantation. Sequenced material: blood, either unsorted or a sorted T cell fraction (not recorded which). The source is a human donor who was either an allogeneic HSCT recipient or a stem cell or donor lymphocyte infusion donor (not recorded which). It is not recorded whose cells these are; they may come from a transplant donor. The rearrangement links TRBV2 to TRBJ2-3; D not resolved. CDR3 DNA: TGTGCCAGCAGTGAAGCCCGCTATACGCAGTATTTT. It specifies CASSEARYTQYF.